The 6 T cell receptor beta chains given below trace back to one sample, sequenced in a study of T cell responses to AZD1222 COVID-19 vaccine. Using immunoSEQ multiplex PCR, the repertoire was profiled, and TCRdb retains in-frame clones only, with some absent. The sample carries about 160,000 clones, 90% to 95% recorded once. This specimen was peripheral blood, taken 28 days after the second AZD1222 dose. The receptors originated from an adult who received the AZD1222 COVID-19 vaccine.

Written as DNA, the CDR3 is TGTGCCATCAGTACAGCGAACACTGAAGCTTTCTTT. This translates into CAISTANTEAFF. The chain has TRBV10-3 and TRBJ1-1; D is undetermined. This CDR3 contains 12 residues. Germline values: CDR1 ENHRY, CDR2 SYGVKD. Trimming removed 5 bases at V and 1 base at J, with 5 bases between.

The V call is TRBV27, the J call TRBJ1-1; 9 nucleotides align to TRBD1. The CDR3 spans 14 residues. Germline CDR1 MNHEY, CDR2 SMNVEV (reference sequence). Trimming cost V 4 bases and J 5 bases; bases outside gene matches: 5. The CDR3 coding sequence is TGTGCCAGCAGTTCGACAGGGGGGTTGACTGAAGCTTTCTTT. It yields the protein CASSSTGGLTEAFF.

The chain uses TRBV6-2 or TRBV6-3 and TRBJ2-7; the D gene is possibly TRBD2 (6 bases). Germline assignment: CDR1 MNHEY and CDR2 SVGEGT. V was clipped by 0 bases and J by 0 bases, with 15 bases between them. CDR3 length: 17 amino acids. The chain's CDR3 is CASSYSTTGVDSYEQYF. CDR3 in DNA: TGTGCCAGCAGTTACTCCACCACGGGGGTCGACTCCTACGAGCAGTACTTC.

The rearrangement joins TRBV5-6 to TRBJ2-2; the D gene is possibly TRBD2 (6 bases). The length of the CDR3 is 13 residues. Germline V lookup: CDR1 SGHDT, CDR2 YYEEEE. The V end lost 0 bases, the J end lost 6 bases, and 6 bases lay between the germline ends. CDR3 sequence (DNA): TGTGCCAGCAGCTTGGGGGGGGCCGGGGAGCTGTTTTTT. Translation gives CASSLGGAGELFF.

The chain joins TRBV6-6 to TRBJ2-2, with 13 bases lining up with TRBD2. Germline-derived CDR1 and CDR2 are MNHNY and SVGAGI (reference sequence). CDR3 size: 16 residues. Trimming at V came to 7 bases and at J to 4 bases, leaving 6 bases not matched to a gene. Written as DNA, the CDR3 is TGTGCCAGCACCAGACTAGCGGGGGGCATCACCGGGGAGCTGTTTTTT. Its translation is CASTRLAGGITGELFF.

As for this clone: Other DNA sequences in this sample translate to the same CDR3. The chain links TRBV30 to TRBJ2-3; 16 nucleotides agree with TRBD2. This CDR3 is 16 amino acids long. Unmatched junction bases numbered 3, after V lost 0 bases and J lost 6 bases. Germline CDR1 is GTSNPN and CDR2 is SVGIG (reference sequence). CDR3 in amino acids: CAWSVGTSGGADTQYF. CDR3 nucleotide sequence: TGTGCCTGGAGTGTCGGGACTAGCGGGGGGGCGGATACGCAGTATTTT.